Below are 6 T cell receptor beta chains sequenced from a single sample in a study of metastatic and nonmetastatic thyroid tumors. Using MiXCR, TCRdb re-called clones from the PCR reads. The sample has fewer than 25,000 clones, about 17% seen once. Patients were all untreated before their thyroid surgery. Sequencing was performed on blood. The receptors shown here come from a male donor with papillary thyroid cancer or a benign thyroid nodule (not recorded which). Some clones in this sample may be carry-over from other donors' samples.

At least ten counts were recorded for this clone. The gene calls are TRBV20-1 and TRBJ1-1; TRBD1 is a possible D gene (5 bases). V was pared by 5 bases and J by 0 bases, with 16 bases between. In germline, CDR1 is DFQATT, CDR2 SNEGSKA (reference sequence). The CDR3 is made up of 15 amino acids. The CDR3 spells CSAPDTSSLNTEAFF. Here the CDR3 DNA reads TGCAGTGCTCCGGACACTTCATCCCTGAACACTGAAGCTTTCTTT.

This clone was counted at least ten times. The chain combines TRBV3-1 with TRBJ2-6; D may match TRBD1 or TRBD2 (5 bases each). Germline-derived CDR1 and CDR2 are LGHDT and YNNKEL (reference sequence). V was shortened by 2 bases and J by 2 bases, with 10 bases between the two germline ends. This CDR3 comprises 16 residues. The CDR3 protein is CASSQRRDAGANVLTF. The CDR3, as DNA: TGTGCCAGCAGCCAACGCAGGGACGCTGGGGCCAACGTCCTGACTTTC.

For this clone: A much larger clone lies a single base off, so this may be a read error. Different DNA sequences within this sample yield the same CDR3. The V call is TRBV5-1, the J call TRBJ2-3; the D gene is possibly TRBD2 (6 bases). Germline V gene lookup returns CDR1 SGHRS and CDR2 YFSETQ. This CDR3 is built from 11 residues. The CDR3 DNA follows: TGTGCCAGCAGCTTGGAGGGTACGCAGTATTTT. This sequence encodes CASSLEGTQYF.

This clone was seen repeatedly, ten times or more. The chain links TRBV7-9 to TRBJ1-6; D gene uncertain. There are 15 residues in the CDR3. With 5 bases removed from V and 2 bases from J, the gap between germline ends came to 10 bases. Germline V gene data show CDR1 as SEHNR and CDR2 as FQNEAQ (reference sequence). For the CDR3, the DNA is TGTGCCAGCAGCCCCGGTTCAGCCTATAATTCACCCCTCCACTTT. Residues: CASSPGSAYNSPLHF.

By share, this clone ranks as medium-sized. The chain uses TRBV6-2 or TRBV6-3 and TRBJ2-7; D gene uncertain. The V end lost 6 bases, the J end lost 6 bases, and 18 bases lay between the germline ends. The CDR3 is 14 residues long. The germline V gene encodes CDR1 MNHEY and CDR2 SVGEGT. The CDR3 is CASREKVRGGEQYF. CDR3 bases: TGTGCCAGCAGGGAGAAGGTAAGAGGCGGCGAGCAGTACTTC.

This clone was detected many times. Possible read error: a much larger clone is one base away. This specimen includes other DNA sequences encoding the same CDR3. The chain carries TRBV12-5 and TRBJ2-1; TRBD1 aligns across 9 bases. This CDR3 is 13 amino acids long. Germline assignment: CDR1 LGHNT and CDR2 FRNRAP. Germline trimming cut 5 bases from V and 8 bases from J; bases unmatched to any gene: 4. This CDR3 is CASGGTGLDEQFF. The CDR3 region has the DNA TGTGCTAGTGGTGGGACAGGGCTAGATGAGCAGTTCTTC.